Listed below are T cell receptor beta chains from one sample, sequenced in a study of shared clonotypes between healthy human individuals. Assay: immunoSEQ multiplex PCR; the TCRdb copy retains only in-frame clones and omits some. Of over 2,000,000 clones in the sample, around 93% were seen once. Sequenced: naive CD8+ T cells from PBMCs. The source of these receptors is a man aged 18 to 29 in good health. Some clones in this sample may be carry-over from other donors' samples. Both conserved end residues are part of each CDR3. The D gene is left open where the match is weak. Only some rows state a clone size, as once, few, many or a class for expanded clones.

16,-,TRBV9,-,TRBJ2-1,TGTGCCAGCAGCGAGGGGGGACGGAACTTATACAATGAGCAGTTCTTC,CASSEGGRNLYNEQFF
13,-,TRBV10-2,-,TRBJ2-7,TGCGCCAGCAGTGGGGGAGGGGGCTACGAGCAGTACTTC,CASSGGGGYEQYF
15,-,TRBV6-5,-,TRBJ1-4,TGTGCCAGCACCCCGGGGTTTGCAACTAATGAAAAACTGTTTTTT,CASTPGFATNEKLFF
13,-,TRBV28,-,TRBJ2-2,TGTGCCAGCGCCAGGGTAAACACCGGGGAGCTGTTTTTT,CASARVNTGELFF
15,-,TRBV28,TRBD1,TRBJ2-1,TGTGCCAGCAGTTCTCAGGGGGCCTCCTACAATGAGCAGTTCTTC,CASSSQGASYNEQFF
18,-,TRBV2,-,TRBJ1-1,TGTGCCAGCAGTGAAGCACGAGGAAGGAGGGCGTTGAACACTGAAGCTTTCTTT,CASSEARGRRALNTEAFF
15,-,TRBV6-5,TRBD1,TRBJ1-6,TGTGCCAGCACCGAGACAGGGGGCAGAAATTCACCCCTCCACTTT,CASTETGGRNSPLHF
14,-,TRBV10-3,-,TRBJ1-5,TGTGCCATCAGTGCCGCAAAAGCGGGACAGCCCCAGCATTTT,CAISAAKAGQPQHF
14,once,TRBV6-1,TRBD2,TRBJ2-5,TGTGCCAGCCTTGGGCTAGCGGGAGTGGAGACCCAGTACTTC,CASLGLAGVETQYF
15,-,TRBV9,TRBD2,TRBJ2-3,TGTGCCAGCAGCCCAGGCGGGGGTCGGGCCAATACGCAGTATTTT,CASSPGGGRANTQYF
16,once,TRBV18,TRBD2,TRBJ2-1,TGTGCCAGCTCACCATTCCGGACTAGCGGGAGCAATGAGCAGTTCTTC,CASSPFRTSGSNEQFF
15,-,TRBV7-9,TRBD1,TRBJ1-5,TGTGCCAGCAGCTCTGCAGACAGGGCCAATCAGCCCCAGCATTTT,CASSSADRANQPQHF
16,-,TRBV27,TRBD2,TRBJ2-7,TGTGCCAGCAGTCGACTGGGGAGCGGGGGACCCGACGAGCAGTACTTC,CASSRLGSGGPDEQYF
13,-,TRBV19,-,TRBJ2-7,TGTGCCAGTAGTATTAGTCCGGGCGGCGAGCAGTACTTC,CASSISPGGEQYF
15,-,TRBV7-9,-,TRBJ1-1,TGTGCCAGCAGCTTAGCAAATAAGATGAACACTGAAGCTTTCTTT,CASSLANKMNTEAFF
16,once,TRBV7-9,TRBD1,TRBJ2-7,TGTGCCAGCAGCTTAGCGGCGGGACAGGGGAACTACGAGCAGTACTTC,CASSLAAGQGNYEQYF
15,once,TRBV4-3,-,TRBJ2-2,TGCGCCAGCAGCCAAGATTTGGGGGTGGCCGGGGAGCTGTTTTTT,CASSQDLGVAGELFF
12,once,TRBV6-5,-,TRBJ1-5,TGTGCCAGCGGGGGAGGCAATCAGCCCCAGCATTTT,CASGGGNQPQHF
16,once,TRBV27,TRBD1,TRBJ1-1,TGTGCCAGCAGTTATGCGACAGGGGAGTTGAACACTGAAGCTTTCTTT,CASSYATGELNTEAFF
15,-,TRBV5-6,-,TRBJ2-7,TGTGCCAGCAGCTGGGGGAGGGACAACGTTTACGAGCAGTACTTC,CASSWGRDNVYEQYF
13,-,TRBV19,-,TRBJ2-5,TGTGCCAGTAGGTTGGGCGGCCAAGAGACCCAGTACTTC,CASRLGGQETQYF
15,once,TRBV9,-,TRBJ1-1,TGTGCCAGCAGCGCCATCAGTAGGGCGGACACTGAAGCTTTCTTT,CASSAISRADTEAFF
17,-,TRBV4-1,-,TRBJ1-3,TGCGCCAGCAGCCGAGTAACCGGGACCGACGCAGGAAACACCATATATTTT,CASSRVTGTDAGNTIYF
14,-,TRBV19,-,TRBJ1-2,TGTGCCAGTAGTCTACCGGGACCGAACTATGGCTACACCTTC,CASSLPGPNYGYTF
13,-,TRBV29-1,TRBD1,TRBJ1-2,TGCAGCGTTGAGGACAGGGGGTACTATGGCTACACCTTC,CSVEDRGYYGYTF
14,few,TRBV6-5,-,TRBJ1-1,TGTGCCAGCAGTTACTCTGGGGGGAACACTGAAGCTTTCTTT,CASSYSGGNTEAFF
12,-,TRBV28,-,TRBJ2-5,TGTGCCAGCAGTTTACCTGGGGAGACCCAGTACTTC,CASSLPGETQYF
14,-,TRBV2,-,TRBJ2-7,TGTGCCAGCAGCAGTTGGGGTCCCTCCTACGAGCAGTACTTC,CASSSWGPSYEQYF
16,-,TRBV7-8,-,TRBJ2-7,TGTGCCAGCAGCCAACAAACACCTTCTCGGGGCTACGAGCAGTACTTC,CASSQQTPSRGYEQYF
14,-,TRBV7-3,TRBD2,TRBJ2-1,TGTGCCAGCAGCCCTAGCGGGAGGGGGAATGAGCAGTTCTTC,CASSPSGRGNEQFF
15,-,TRBV5-6,TRBD1,TRBJ1-2,TGTGCCAGCAGCTTTTCGAGTCAGGGGGCGAGAGGCTACACCTTC,CASSFSSQGARGYTF
13,-,TRBV27,-,TRBJ1-1,TGTGCCAGCTCCACCGTGAGGGGGACTGAAGCTTTCTTT,CASSTVRGTEAFF
12,-,TRBV7-9,-,TRBJ2-1,TGTGCCAGCAGCTTGTTCGGGATTGAGCAGTTCTTC,CASSLFGIEQFF
12,once,TRBV27,TRBD1,TRBJ2-6,TGTGCCACCGCCACCCAGGGGGCGGTCCTGACTTTC,CATATQGAVLTF
15,-,TRBV7-2,-,TRBJ2-2,TGTGCCAGCAGCGGTAGGAGGGGGTTCCCCGGGGAGCTGTTTTTT,CASSGRRGFPGELFF
17,-,TRBV11-2,TRBD1,TRBJ1-2,TGTGCCAGCAGCTTCCCCCCCCCACAGGGGAAGGCGGATGGCTACACCTTC,CASSFPPPQGKADGYTF
17,-,TRBV15,-,TRBJ2-3,TGTGCCACCAGCAGAGTCATTTCGTTGACTAGCACAGATACGCAGTATTTT,CATSRVISLTSTDTQYF
14,-,TRBV7-8,TRBD1,TRBJ1-1,TGTGCCAGCAGCCCAGGGACAGGGTTCACTGAAGCTTTCTTT,CASSPGTGFTEAFF
17,-,TRBV4-1,TRBD2,TRBJ2-7,TGCGCCAGCAGCCAAGGGTCCCTAGCGGCCGTCTCTTACGAGCAGTACTTC,CASSQGSLAAVSYEQYF
14,-,TRBV7-9,-,TRBJ2-3,TGTGCCAGCAGCCTCGGGGGCCTCACAGATACGCAGTATTTT,CASSLGGLTDTQYF
12,-,TRBV6-1,-,TRBJ1-4,TGTGCCAGCAGTGAAATGATGGAAAAACTGTTTTTT,CASSEMMEKLFF
13,once,TRBV5-4,-,TRBJ2-1,TGTGCCAGCAGCTTTCGCTCCTACAATGAGCAGTTCTTC,CASSFRSYNEQFF
12,-,TRBV7-9,-,TRBJ2-1,TGTGCCAGCAGCGTCATTATGGATGAGCAGTTCTTC,CASSVIMDEQFF